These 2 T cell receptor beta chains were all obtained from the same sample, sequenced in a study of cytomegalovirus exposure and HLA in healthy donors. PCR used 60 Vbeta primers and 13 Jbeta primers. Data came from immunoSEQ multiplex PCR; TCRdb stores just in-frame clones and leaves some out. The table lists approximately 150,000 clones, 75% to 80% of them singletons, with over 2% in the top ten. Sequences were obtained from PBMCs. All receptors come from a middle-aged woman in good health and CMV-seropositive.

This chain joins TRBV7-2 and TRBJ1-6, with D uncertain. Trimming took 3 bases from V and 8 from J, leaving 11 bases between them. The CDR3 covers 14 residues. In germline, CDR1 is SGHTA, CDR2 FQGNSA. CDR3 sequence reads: CASSLTSPYSPLHF. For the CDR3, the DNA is TGTGCCAGCAGCTTGACTAGTCCGTATTCACCCCTCCACTTT.

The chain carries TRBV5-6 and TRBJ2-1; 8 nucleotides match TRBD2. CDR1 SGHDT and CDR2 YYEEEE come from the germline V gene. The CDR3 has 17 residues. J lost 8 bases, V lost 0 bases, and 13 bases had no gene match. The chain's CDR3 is CASSLAHSGGGIDEQFF. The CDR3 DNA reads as TGTGCCAGCAGCTTGGCCCACAGCGGGGGTGGTATCGATGAGCAGTTCTTC.